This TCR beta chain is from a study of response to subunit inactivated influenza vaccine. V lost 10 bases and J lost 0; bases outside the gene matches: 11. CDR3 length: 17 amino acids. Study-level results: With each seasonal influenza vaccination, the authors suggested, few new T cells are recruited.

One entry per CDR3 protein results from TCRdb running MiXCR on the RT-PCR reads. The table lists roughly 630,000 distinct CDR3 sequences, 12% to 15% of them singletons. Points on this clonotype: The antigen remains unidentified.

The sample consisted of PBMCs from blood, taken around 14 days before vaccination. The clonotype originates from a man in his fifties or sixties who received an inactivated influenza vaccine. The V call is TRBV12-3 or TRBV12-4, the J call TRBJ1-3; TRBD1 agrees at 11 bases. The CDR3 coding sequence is TGTGCCATTGGACAGGGGGCATTACCTCGCTCTGGAAACACCATATATTTT. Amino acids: CAIGQGALPRSGNTIYF.